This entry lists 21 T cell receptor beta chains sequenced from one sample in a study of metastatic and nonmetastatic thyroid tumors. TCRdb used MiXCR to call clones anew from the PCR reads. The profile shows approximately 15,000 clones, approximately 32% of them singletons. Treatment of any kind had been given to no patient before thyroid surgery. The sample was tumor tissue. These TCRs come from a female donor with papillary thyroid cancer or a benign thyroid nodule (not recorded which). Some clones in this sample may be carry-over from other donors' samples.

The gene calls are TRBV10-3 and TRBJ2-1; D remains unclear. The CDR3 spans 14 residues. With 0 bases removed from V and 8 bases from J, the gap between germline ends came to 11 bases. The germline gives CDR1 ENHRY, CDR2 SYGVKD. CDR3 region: CAISESVSEDEQFF. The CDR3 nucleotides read TGTGCCATCAGTGAGTCGGTTTCCGAAGATGAGCAGTTCTTC.

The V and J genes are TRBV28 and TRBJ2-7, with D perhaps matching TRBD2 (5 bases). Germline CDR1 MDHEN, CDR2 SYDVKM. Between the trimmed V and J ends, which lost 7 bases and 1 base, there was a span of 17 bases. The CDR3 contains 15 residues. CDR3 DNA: TGTGCCAGCACCCCCTTCGGGGTGGGGTCCTACGAGCAGTACTTC. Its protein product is CASTPFGVGSYEQYF.

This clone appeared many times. For the CDR3, the DNA is TGTGCCAGCAGCCCCTGGGGACAGGGGGATGAAAAACTGTTTTTT. Translated: CASSPWGQGDEKLFF. The genes are TRBV28 and TRBJ1-4, with 11 positions matching TRBD1. The length of the CDR3 is 15 residues. Losses at the gene ends were 6 bases for V and 6 bases for J; bases not matched to a gene: 6. Per germline, CDR1 MDHEN and CDR2 SYDVKM.

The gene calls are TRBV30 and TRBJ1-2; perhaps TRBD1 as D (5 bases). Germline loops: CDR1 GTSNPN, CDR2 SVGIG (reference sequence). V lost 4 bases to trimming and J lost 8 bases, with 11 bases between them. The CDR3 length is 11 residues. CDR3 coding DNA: TGTGCCTGGAAAACAGGAGGAGGCTACACCTTC. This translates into CAWKTGGGYTF.

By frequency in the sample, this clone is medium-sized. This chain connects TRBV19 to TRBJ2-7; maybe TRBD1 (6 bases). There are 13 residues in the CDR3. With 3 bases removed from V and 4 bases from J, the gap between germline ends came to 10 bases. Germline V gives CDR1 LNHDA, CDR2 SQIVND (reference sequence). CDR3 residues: CASSISTGYEQYF. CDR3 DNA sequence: TGTGCCAGTAGTATCTCCACAGGGTACGAGCAGTACTTC.

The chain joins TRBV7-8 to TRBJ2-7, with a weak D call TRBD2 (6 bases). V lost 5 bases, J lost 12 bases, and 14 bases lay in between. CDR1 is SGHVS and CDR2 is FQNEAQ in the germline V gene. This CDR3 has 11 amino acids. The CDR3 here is CASSDSGMLYF. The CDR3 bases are TGTGCCAGCAGCGATAGCGGTATGTTGTACTTC.

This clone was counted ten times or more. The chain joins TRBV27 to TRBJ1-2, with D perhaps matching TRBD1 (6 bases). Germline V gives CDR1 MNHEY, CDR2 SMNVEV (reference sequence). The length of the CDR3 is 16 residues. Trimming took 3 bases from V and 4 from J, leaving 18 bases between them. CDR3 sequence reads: CASSFTLLTGSYGYTF. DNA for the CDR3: TGTGCCAGCAGTTTTACCCTCTTAACAGGGTCCTATGGCTACACCTTC.

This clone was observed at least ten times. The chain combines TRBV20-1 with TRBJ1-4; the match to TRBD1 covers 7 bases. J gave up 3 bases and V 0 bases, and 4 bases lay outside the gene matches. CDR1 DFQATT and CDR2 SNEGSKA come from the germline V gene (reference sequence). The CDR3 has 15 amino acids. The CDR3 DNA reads TGCAGTGCTAGAGATATCCAGGGGGCTAATGAAAAACTGTTTTTT. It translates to CSARDIQGANEKLFF.

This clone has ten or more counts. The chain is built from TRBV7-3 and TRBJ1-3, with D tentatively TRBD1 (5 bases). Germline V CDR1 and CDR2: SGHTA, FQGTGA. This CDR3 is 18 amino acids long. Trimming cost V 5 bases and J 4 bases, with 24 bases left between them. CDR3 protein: CASSISYFGGVSGNTIYF. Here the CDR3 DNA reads TGTGCCAGCAGCATCTCCTACTTCGGGGGAGTGAGCGGAAACACCATATATTTT.

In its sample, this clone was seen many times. This CDR3 reads CASSLRAGEETQYF. The CDR3 DNA is TGTGCCAGCAGCTTACGGGCAGGGGAGGAGACCCAGTACTTC. The V gene is TRBV7-3, the J gene TRBJ2-5; D possibly corresponds to TRBD1 (6 bases). Germline loops: CDR1 SGHTA, CDR2 FQGTGA. The ends were cut back, 2 bases at V and 5 bases at J, with 12 bases in the middle. The CDR3 consists of 14 residues.

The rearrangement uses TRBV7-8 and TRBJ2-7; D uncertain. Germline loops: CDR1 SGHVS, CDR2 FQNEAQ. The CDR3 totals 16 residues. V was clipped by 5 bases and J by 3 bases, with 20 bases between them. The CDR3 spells CASSNPPGGLGYEQYF. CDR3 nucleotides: TGTGCCAGCAGCAACCCCCCCGGTGGCTTAGGCTACGAGCAGTACTTC. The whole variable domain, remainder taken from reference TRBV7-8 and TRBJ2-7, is GAGVSQSPRYKVAKRGQDVALRCDPISGHVSLFWYQQALGQGPEFLTYFQNEAQLDKSGLPSDRFFAERPEGSVSTLKIQRTQQEDSAVYLCASSNPPGGLGYEQYFGPGTRLTVT.

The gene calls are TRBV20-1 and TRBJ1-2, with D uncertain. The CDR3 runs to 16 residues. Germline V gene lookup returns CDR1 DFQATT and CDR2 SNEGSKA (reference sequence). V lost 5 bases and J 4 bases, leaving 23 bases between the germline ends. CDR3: CSAPILHGSEVYGYTF. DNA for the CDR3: TGCAGTGCTCCAATCCTTCATGGTAGCGAGGTCTATGGCTACACCTTC.

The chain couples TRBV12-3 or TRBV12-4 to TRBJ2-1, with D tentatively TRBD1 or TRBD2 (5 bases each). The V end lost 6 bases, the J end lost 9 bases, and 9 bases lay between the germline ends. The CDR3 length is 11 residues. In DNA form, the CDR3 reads TGTGCCAGCAGGACGGGGCGTGAGCAGTTCTTC. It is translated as CASRTGREQFF.

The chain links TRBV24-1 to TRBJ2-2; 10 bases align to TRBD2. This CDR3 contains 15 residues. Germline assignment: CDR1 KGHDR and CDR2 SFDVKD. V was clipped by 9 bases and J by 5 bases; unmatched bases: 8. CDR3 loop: CATSLAGWGTGELFF. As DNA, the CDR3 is TGTGCCACCTCACTAGCGGGATGGGGAACCGGGGAGCTGTTTTTT.

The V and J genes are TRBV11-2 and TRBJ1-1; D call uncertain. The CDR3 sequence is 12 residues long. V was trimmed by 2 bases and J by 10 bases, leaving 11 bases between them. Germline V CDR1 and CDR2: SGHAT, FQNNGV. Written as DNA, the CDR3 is TGTGCCAGCAGCTTAACGGGTACCTCAGCTTTCTTT. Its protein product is CASSLTGTSAFF.

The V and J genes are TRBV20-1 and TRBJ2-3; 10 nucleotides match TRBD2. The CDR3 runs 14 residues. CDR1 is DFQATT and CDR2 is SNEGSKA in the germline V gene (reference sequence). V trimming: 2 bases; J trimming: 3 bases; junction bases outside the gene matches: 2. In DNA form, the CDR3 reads TGCAGTGCTAGACAGGGACTAGCGACAGATACGCAGTATTTT. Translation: CSARQGLATDTQYF.

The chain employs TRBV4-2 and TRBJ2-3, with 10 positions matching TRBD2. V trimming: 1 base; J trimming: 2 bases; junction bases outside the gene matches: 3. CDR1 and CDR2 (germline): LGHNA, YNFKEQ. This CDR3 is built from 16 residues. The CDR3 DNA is TGTGCCAGCAGCCAAGGGACTAGCGGAAACACAGATACGCAGTATTTT. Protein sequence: CASSQGTSGNTDTQYF.

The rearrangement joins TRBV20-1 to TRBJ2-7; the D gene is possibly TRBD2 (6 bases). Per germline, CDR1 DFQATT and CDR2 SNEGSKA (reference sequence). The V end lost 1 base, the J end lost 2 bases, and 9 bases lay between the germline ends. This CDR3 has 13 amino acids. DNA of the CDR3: TGCAGTGCTAGAGGGACTAACCCCTACGAGCAGTACTTC. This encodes CSARGTNPYEQYF.

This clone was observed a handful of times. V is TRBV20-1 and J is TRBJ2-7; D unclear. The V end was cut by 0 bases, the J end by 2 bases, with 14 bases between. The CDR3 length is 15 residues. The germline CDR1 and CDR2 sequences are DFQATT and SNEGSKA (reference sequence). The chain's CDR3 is CSARDWQAHPYEQYF. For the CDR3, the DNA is TGCAGTGCTAGAGATTGGCAGGCCCATCCCTACGAGCAGTACTTC.

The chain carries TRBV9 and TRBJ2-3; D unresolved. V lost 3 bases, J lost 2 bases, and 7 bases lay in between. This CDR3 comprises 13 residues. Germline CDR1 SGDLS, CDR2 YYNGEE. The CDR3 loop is CASSAGITDTQYF. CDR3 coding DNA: TGTGCCAGCAGCGCCGGAATCACAGATACGCAGTATTTT.

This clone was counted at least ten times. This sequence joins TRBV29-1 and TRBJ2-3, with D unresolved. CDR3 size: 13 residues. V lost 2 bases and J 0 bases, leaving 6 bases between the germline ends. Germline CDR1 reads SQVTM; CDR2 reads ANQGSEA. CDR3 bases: TGCAGCGTTGAACTGGCTAGCACAGATACGCAGTATTTT. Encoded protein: CSVELASTDTQYF.